A single sample gave rise to the 26 T cell receptor beta chains below, sequenced in a study of Ad26.COV2.S vaccination and SARS-CoV-2 variants. Treatment in this sample: 15 to 20 received Ad26.COV2.S at low or high dose, single or two shots; about 5 received placebo; per-sample allocation not given. All samples were drawn on day 63, counting from the first vaccine or placebo injection. Data came from immunoSEQ multiplex PCR; TCRdb stores just in-frame clones and leaves some out. The sample gives 300,000 to 400,000 clones, around 89% of which show up once; roughly 4.8% is in the top ten. This specimen consisted of peripheral blood, obtained in a trial of Ad26.COV2.S vaccine versus placebo. These receptors came from a person aged 18 to 65 who received the Ad26.COV2.S COVID-19 vaccine or a placebo.

This sequence joins TRBV30 and TRBJ1-1; D gene uncertain. CDR1 is GTSNPN and CDR2 is SVGIG in the germline V gene (reference sequence). V was trimmed by 3 bases and J by 1 base, leaving 6 bases between them. This CDR3 contains 12 residues. The CDR3 region has the DNA TGTGCCTGGAGCGGGAGGAACACTGAAGCTTTCTTT. This sequence encodes CAWSGRNTEAFF. The full variable domain, rest sourced from reference TRBV30 and TRBJ1-1, is SQTIHQWPATLVQPVGSPLSLECTVEGTSNPNLYWYRQAAGRGLQLLFYSVGIGQISSEVPQNLSASRPQDRQFILSSKKLLLSDSGFYLCAWSGRNTEAFFGQGTRLTVV.

The J gene is TRBJ1-4, the V gene TRBV4-3; D not certain. V lost 2 bases and J 0 bases, leaving 16 bases between the germline ends. Germline lookup yields CDR1 LGHNA and CDR2 YSLEER. This CDR3 spans 18 amino acids. DNA of the CDR3: TGCGCCAGCAGCCAATTAAGGGTCGGGATCGCAACTAATGAAAAACTGTTTTTT. Its protein is CASSQLRVGIATNEKLFF.

The chain has TRBV24-1 and TRBJ2-1; 13 nucleotides line up with TRBD2. The CDR3 runs to 21 residues. The junction had 16 bases not matched to a gene; V was cut back by 2 bases and J by 4 bases. Germline assignment: CDR1 KGHDR and CDR2 SFDVKD. The DNA of the CDR3 is TGTGCCACCAGTGATTCCCCCGGGACTAGCGGGAAGAGCGGTATTTACAATGAGCAGTTCTTC. Translating it yields CATSDSPGTSGKSGIYNEQFF.

The chain has TRBV24-1 and TRBJ2-2; tentatively, D is TRBD1 or TRBD2 (5 bases each). V was pared by 1 base and J by 4 bases, with 12 bases between. Germline-derived CDR1 and CDR2 are KGHDR and SFDVKD. This CDR3 spans 16 amino acids. CDR3 in DNA: TGTGCCACCAGTGATTTTAGGCGTGGGACCACCGGGGAGCTGTTTTTT. Translation: CATSDFRRGTTGELFF.

This chain links TRBV18 with TRBJ2-5; TRBD1 aligns across 10 bases. Germline CDR1 and CDR2: KGHSH and LQKENI. V lost 5 bases, J lost 2 bases, and 8 bases stayed unmatched. This CDR3 has 16 residues. DNA of the CDR3: TGTGCCAGCTCAATCCGGGACAGGGGACTACAAGAGACCCAGTACTTC. Protein product: CASSIRDRGLQETQYF.

The chain has TRBV12-3 or TRBV12-4 and TRBJ1-2, with D unresolved. The V gene lost 8 bases and the J gene lost 3 bases, with 13 bases spanning the gap. This CDR3 is 13 amino acids long. CDR3 nucleotide sequence: TGTGCCAGCCGTCAGCAGGTGGACTATGGCTACACCTTC. Translating gives CASRQQVDYGYTF.

This chain links TRBV7-8 with TRBJ2-1, with TRBD2 matching 8 bases. The CDR3 runs 13 residues. CDR1 is SGHVS and CDR2 is FQNEAQ in the germline V gene. J lost 5 bases, V lost 6 bases, and 3 bases had no gene match. The DNA for the CDR3 is TGTGCCAGCAGACTTAGCGGGGACAATGAGCAGTTCTTC. As protein: CASRLSGDNEQFF. Using reference TRBV7-8 and TRBJ2-1 for the parts outside the CDR3, the full variable domain is GAGVSQSPRYKVAKRGQDVALRCDPISGHVSLFWYQQALGQGPEFLTYFQNEAQLDKSGLPSDRFFAERPEGSVSTLKIQRTQQEDSAVYLCASRLSGDNEQFFGPGTRLTVL.

CDR3 nucleotide sequence: TGTGCCAGCAGGCTTCCGGGACAGGGAGCTGGAAACACCATATATTTT. Protein sequence: CASRLPGQGAGNTIYF. The V call is TRBV28, the J call TRBJ1-3; 9 bases align to TRBD1. Trimming removed 6 bases from V and 2 bases from J; junction bases left unmatched: 8. CDR3 length: 16 residues. Germline CDR1 is MDHEN and CDR2 is SYDVKM.

V gene TRBV28 combines with J gene TRBJ1-1; D unclear. V was cut by 6 bases and J by 5 bases, with 10 bases left in between. The CDR3 is 12 amino acids. Germline assignment: CDR1 MDHEN and CDR2 SYDVKM. In DNA, the CDR3 is TGTGCCAGCAGCTTGGGCAGGACTGAAGCTTTCTTT. Protein: CASSLGRTEAFF.

This sequence joins TRBV5-1 and TRBJ1-6, with a possible D match to TRBD1 (5 bases). This CDR3 has 15 residues. Trimming removed 1 base at V and 6 bases at J, with 11 bases between. Germline lookup yields CDR1 SGHRS and CDR2 YFSETQ. The CDR3 nucleotides read TGCGCCAGCAGCTTGACGGACAATTCTAATTCACCCCTCCACTTT. Its protein is CASSLTDNSNSPLHF.

The chain is built from TRBV6-2 or TRBV6-3 and TRBJ1-2; 10 positions match TRBD1. This CDR3 is built from 13 residues. The V and J ends lost 0 bases and 14 bases, in that order; junction bases with no gene match: 6. CDR1 is MNHEY, CDR2 SVGEGT, per germline. This CDR3 is CASSYSGQGFITF. The CDR3 DNA is TGTGCCAGCAGTTACTCGGGACAGGGGTTCATAACCTTC.

The chain couples TRBV14 to TRBJ2-7; D is undetermined. Germline V lookup: CDR1 SGHDN, CDR2 FVKESK. This CDR3 contains 15 residues. Trimming pared 0 bases from V and 0 bases from J, leaving 9 bases between. For the CDR3, the DNA is TGTGCCAGCAGCCAAGATCCAGTCGACTCCTACGAGCAGTACTTC. Residues: CASSQDPVDSYEQYF.

The gene calls are TRBV14 and TRBJ1-4; possibly TRBD1 for D (5 bases). Germline CDR1 reads SGHDN; CDR2 reads FVKESK. This CDR3 has 13 amino acids. Between the trimmed V and J ends, which lost 4 bases and 8 bases, there was a span of 11 bases. The CDR3 DNA is TGTGCCAGCAGCCTGGTCGGGGGGGAAAAACTGTTTTTT. Translating gives CASSLVGGEKLFF.

This sequence joins TRBV18 and TRBJ2-5, with TRBD2 matching 11 bases. Germline CDR1 is KGHSH and CDR2 is LQKENI. CDR3 length equals 17 residues. After removal of 6 bases from V and 4 bases from J, the junction contained 13 bases not matched to a gene. In DNA, the CDR3 is TGTGCCAGCTCTCCTCAACTGACTAGCGGGGTACGAGAGACCCAGTACTTC. Amino acid sequence: CASSPQLTSGVRETQYF.

The chain uses TRBV5-8 and TRBJ1-1; D ambiguous. The CDR3 is made up of 14 amino acids. Per the germline V gene, CDR1 is SGHTS and CDR2 is YDEGEE. V shed 0 bases and J shed 1 base, with 7 bases lying between them. CDR3 nucleotides: TGTGCCAGCAGCTTGGGACTGGGGAACACTGAAGCTTTCTTT. As protein: CASSLGLGNTEAFF.

V and J are TRBV2 and TRBJ2-3; D is ambiguous. The CDR3 totals 18 residues. Trimming left V 7 bases short and J 0 bases short, with 23 bases between. CDR1 is SNHLY and CDR2 is FYNNEI in the germline V gene. CDR3 in amino acids: CASKTGYLGLGSTDTQYF. DNA of the CDR3: TGTGCCAGCAAGACCGGATATCTCGGGTTAGGTAGCACAGATACGCAGTATTTT.

The chain is built from TRBV24-1 and TRBJ1-1; perhaps TRBD1 as D (5 bases). CDR3 length: 12 amino acids. Trimming pared 5 bases from V and 7 bases from J, leaving 10 bases between. Germline V gene lookup returns CDR1 KGHDR and CDR2 SFDVKD. The DNA for the CDR3 is TGTGCCACCAGTGGGGGGAACGGTGAAGCTTTCTTT. This gives the protein CATSGGNGEAFF.

V gene TRBV6-4 combines with J gene TRBJ2-3, with TRBD2 matching 10 bases. The CDR3 is made up of 15 amino acids. After removal of 6 bases from V and 4 bases from J, the junction contained 7 bases not matched to a gene. Per germline, CDR1 MRHNA and CDR2 SNTAGT. The CDR3 DNA sequence: TGTGCCAGCAGCCTCCTAGCGGGAGCGGCAGATACGCAGTATTTT. Its protein product is CASSLLAGAADTQYF.

The chain has TRBV5-1 and TRBJ1-6; the match to TRBD1 covers 9 bases. Losses at the gene ends were 0 bases for V and 7 bases for J; bases not matched to a gene: 11. Germline V gives CDR1 SGHRS, CDR2 YFSETQ. The CDR3 is 18 amino acids. CDR3 in DNA: TGCGCCAGCAGCTTGGAGGTCGGACAGGGGCGGCAGAATTCACCCCTCCACTTT. This translates into CASSLEVGQGRQNSPLHF.

The chain couples TRBV5-5 to TRBJ2-2; D is undetermined. The CDR3 loop spans 14 amino acids. The germline CDR1 and CDR2 sequences are SGHKS and YYEKEE (reference sequence). V lost 0 bases to trimming and J lost 2 bases, with 5 bases between them. CDR3 in amino acids: CASSLGGNTGELFF. In DNA, the CDR3 is TGTGCCAGCAGCTTGGGAGGCAACACCGGGGAGCTGTTTTTT.

V gene TRBV28 combines with J gene TRBJ2-3; 7 bases line up with TRBD1. The germline CDR1 and CDR2 sequences are MDHEN and SYDVKM. The V gene end was trimmed by 1 base and the J gene end by 4 bases; junction bases not matched to a gene: 5. This CDR3 is built from 15 residues. The CDR3 loop is CASSLFGTDSDTQYF. The CDR3 nucleotides read TGTGCCAGCAGTTTATTTGGGACAGATTCAGATACGCAGTATTTT. The variable domain in full, with the rest retrieved from reference TRBV28 and TRBJ2-3, is DVKVTQSSRYLVKRTGEKVFLECVQDMDHENMFWYRQDPGLGLRLIYFSYDVKMKEKGDIPEGYSVSREKKERFSLILESASTNQTSMYLCASSLFGTDSDTQYFGPGTRLTVL.

This clone was detected once. The chain recombines TRBV5-4 with TRBJ2-7; 11 positions match TRBD1. V was clipped by 1 base and J by 2 bases; unmatched bases: 5. The CDR3 is 16 residues long. Germline V CDR1 and CDR2: SGHNT, YYREEE (reference sequence). This chain's CDR3 is CASSLSPGQGAYEQYF. The CDR3 DNA sequence: TGTGCCAGCAGCTTGTCACCGGGACAGGGGGCCTACGAGCAGTACTTC.

The V gene is TRBV7-3, the J gene TRBJ2-1; D may be TRBD2 (6 bases). The germline V gene has CDR1 SGHTA and CDR2 FQGTGA. The CDR3 runs to 13 residues. The V gene lost 0 bases and the J gene lost 10 bases, with 10 bases spanning the gap. CDR3 DNA sequence: TGTGCCAGCAGCTTAACGTGGCGGGAAGAGCAGTTCTTC. Translated: CASSLTWREEQFF.

This clone has a single count. The rearrangement uses TRBV6-2 or TRBV6-3 and TRBJ1-2; 9 bases line up with TRBD1. Losses at the gene ends were 5 bases for V and 1 base for J; bases not matched to a gene: 5. The CDR3 consists of 15 residues. CDR1 and CDR2 from the germline V gene are MNHEY and SVGEGT. As DNA, the CDR3 is TGTGCCAGCAGTGACCGGGACAGGGTTAACTATGGCTACACCTTC. Translating gives CASSDRDRVNYGYTF.

This clone has at least ten counts. The V call is TRBV4-3, the J call TRBJ2-1; TRBD2 aligns across 7 bases. The length of the CDR3 is 15 residues. Germline V gene data show CDR1 as LGHNA and CDR2 as YSLEER. V was pared by 5 bases and J by 5 bases, with 9 bases of the junction left unmatched. In nucleotides, the CDR3 is TGCGCCAGCAGCGCTTTGCGGGGGACTAACAATGAGCAGTTCTTC. It translates to CASSALRGTNNEQFF.

The chain recombines TRBV16 with TRBJ2-5, with 7 positions matching TRBD1. The germline gives CDR1 KGHSY, CDR2 FQNENV. The CDR3 sequence is 14 residues long. The trim removed 2 bases at V and 5 bases at J, leaving 5 bases unmatched. The CDR3 DNA sequence: TGTGCCAGCAGCCAAGAGGGGGCGAGGGAGACCCAGTACTTC. It codes for CASSQEGARETQYF. The full variable domain, rest sourced from reference TRBV16 and TRBJ2-5, is GEEVAQTPKHLVRGEGQKAKLYCAPIKGHSYVFWYQQVLKNEFKFLISFQNENVFDETGMPKERFSAKCLPNSPCSLEIQATKLEDSAVYFCASSQEGARETQYFGPGTRLLVL.